This T cell receptor (beta chain) was sequenced for a study of T cell responses to AZD1222 COVID-19 vaccine. In regard to this clone: What it recognizes is unknown.

V gave up 3 bases and J gave up 6 bases, with 11 bases separating them. CDR3 length: 14 residues. The germline V gene encodes CDR1 KGHSH and CDR2 LQKENI. The method was immunoSEQ multiplex PCR; TCRdb's version includes in-frame clones alone and lacks a portion of them. The table lists tens of thousands of clones, 75% to 95% of them singletons, with 4.5% in the top ten. General study findings and limits: Across the whole spike, CD4 TCRs peaked at regions 160-218 and 743-854. Nearly half of spike-specific TCRs reportedly go after variant regions that carry no mutations.

The sequenced sample was peripheral blood, obtained on day 0 of MenACWY control vaccination. This receptor was identified in an adult in good health. The chain couples TRBV18 to TRBJ1-4, with D hard to call. As DNA, the CDR3 is TGTGCCAGCTCACCCTACCGACCCGATGAAAAACTGTTTTTT. Amino acid sequence: CASSPYRPDEKLFF.